The clone carrying this TCR beta chain was detected a few times. These data originate in a study of blood T cells in healthy people across ages. The CDR3 totals 16 residues. J gave up 5 bases and V 5 bases, and 11 bases lay outside the gene matches. Next came a second PCR, run for roughly 7 to 12 cycles, which used a sample-barcoded 5' primer along with a J-beta primer mix. MiXCR was run by TCRdb on the 5' RACE reads, yielding one entry per CDR3 protein. Found here are 650,000 to 1,000,000 distinct CDR3 sequences, about 46% of them singletons; the top ten hold approximately 18%. The receptor was isolated from a man older than 75 in good health. Specimen: blood. The rearrangement joins TRBV12-3 or TRBV12-4 to TRBJ2-3, with 9 bases that match TRBD2. The CDR3 nucleotides are TGTGCCAGCAGTGTGGCGGGAGGGCCAGTAGAAGATACGCAGTATTTT. Translation: CASSVAGGPVEDTQYF.